This record looks at one T cell receptor beta chain sequence and its context. Its antigen is unidentified. Samples from alopecia areata patients were lesional scalp punch biopsies and peripheral blood. TCR sequencing used cDNA made by reverse transcription of extracted RNA. TCRdb's copy holds only in-frame clones and misses some; the assay was immunoSEQ multiplex PCR. This repertoire shows 150,000 to 160,000 clones, around half found once; its top ten account for just under 20%. This specimen belongs to a study of CD8+ T cells in alopecia areata. The study's findings and limits: Sequencing of scalp tissue also captures the resident alphabeta T cells of normal skin. Greater clonality was observed in lesional scalp samples, especially alopecia totalis/universalis, versus normal scalp.

Germline CDR1 is SEHNR and CDR2 is FQNEAQ (reference sequence). Trimming took off 2 bases at V and 0 bases at J, with 13 bases between the two ends. CDR3 length: 16 residues. The V gene is TRBV7-9, the J gene TRBJ1-1; D is ambiguous. Specimen: CD8+ T cells sorted from blood, collected at week 0. This receptor was identified in a human donor with alopecia areata. CDR3 loop: CASSLRDGEMNTEAFF. CDR3 sequence (DNA): TGTGCCAGCAGCTTACGCGACGGGGAGATGAACACTGAAGCTTTCTTT.